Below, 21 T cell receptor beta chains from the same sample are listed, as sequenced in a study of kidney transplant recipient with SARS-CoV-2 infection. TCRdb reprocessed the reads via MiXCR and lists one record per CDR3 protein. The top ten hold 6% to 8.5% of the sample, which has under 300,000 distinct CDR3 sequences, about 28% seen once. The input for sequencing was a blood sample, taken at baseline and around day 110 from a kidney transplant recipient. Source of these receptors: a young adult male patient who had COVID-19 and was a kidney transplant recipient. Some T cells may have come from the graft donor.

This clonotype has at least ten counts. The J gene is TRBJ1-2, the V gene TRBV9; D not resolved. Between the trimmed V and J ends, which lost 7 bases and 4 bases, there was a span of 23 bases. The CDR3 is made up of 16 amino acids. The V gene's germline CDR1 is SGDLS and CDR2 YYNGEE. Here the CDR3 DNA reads TGTGCCAGCTACAGAGGGTACTCAAGAAAGACCTATGGCTACACCTTC. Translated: CASYRGYSRKTYGYTF.

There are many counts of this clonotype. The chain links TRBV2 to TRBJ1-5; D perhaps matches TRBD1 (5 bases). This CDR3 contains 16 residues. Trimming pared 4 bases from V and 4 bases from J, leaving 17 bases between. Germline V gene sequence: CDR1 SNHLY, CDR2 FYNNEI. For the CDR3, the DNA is TGTGCCAGCAGTGGGGGTCGGTCAGGGCCAAATCAGCCCCAGCATTTT. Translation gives CASSGGRSGPNQPQHF. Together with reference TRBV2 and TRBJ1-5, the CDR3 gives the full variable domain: EPEVTQTPSHQVTQMGQEVILRCVPISNHLYFYWYRQILGQKVEFLVSFYNNEISEKSEIFDDQFSVERPDGSNFTLKIRSTKLEDSAMYFCASSGGRSGPNQPQHFGDGTRLSIL.

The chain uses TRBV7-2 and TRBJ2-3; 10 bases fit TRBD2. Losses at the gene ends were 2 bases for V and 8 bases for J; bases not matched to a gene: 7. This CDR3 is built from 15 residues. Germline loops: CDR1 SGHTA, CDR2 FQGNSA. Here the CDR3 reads CASSLSSGRSGTQYF. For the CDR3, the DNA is TGTGCCAGCAGCTTATCTAGCGGGAGATCGGGTACGCAGTATTTT.

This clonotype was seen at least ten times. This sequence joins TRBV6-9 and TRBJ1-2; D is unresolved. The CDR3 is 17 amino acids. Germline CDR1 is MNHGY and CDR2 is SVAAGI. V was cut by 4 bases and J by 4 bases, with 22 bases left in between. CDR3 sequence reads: CASSWSMPYGKTYGYTF. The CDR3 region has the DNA TGTGCCAGCAGTTGGTCAATGCCTTACGGAAAGACCTATGGCTACACCTTC.

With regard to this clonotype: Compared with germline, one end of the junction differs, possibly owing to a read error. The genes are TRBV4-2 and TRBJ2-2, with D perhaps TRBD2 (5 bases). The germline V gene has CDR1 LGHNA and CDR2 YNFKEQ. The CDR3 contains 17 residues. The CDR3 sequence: CASSHPSRISNTGDLFF. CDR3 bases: TGTGCCAGCAGCCATCCCAGTCGAATTTCGAACACCGGGGATCTGTTTTTT.

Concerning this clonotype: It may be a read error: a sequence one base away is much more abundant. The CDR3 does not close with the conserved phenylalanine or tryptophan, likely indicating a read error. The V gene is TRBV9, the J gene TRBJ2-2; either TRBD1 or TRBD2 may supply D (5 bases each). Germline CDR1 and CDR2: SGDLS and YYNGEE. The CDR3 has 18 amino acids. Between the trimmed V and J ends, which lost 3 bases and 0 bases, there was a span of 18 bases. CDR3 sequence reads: CASSAYGDPKPNTGELFY. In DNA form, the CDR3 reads TGTGCCAGCAGCGCCTATGGGGACCCGAAACCGAACACCGGGGAGCTGTTTTAT.

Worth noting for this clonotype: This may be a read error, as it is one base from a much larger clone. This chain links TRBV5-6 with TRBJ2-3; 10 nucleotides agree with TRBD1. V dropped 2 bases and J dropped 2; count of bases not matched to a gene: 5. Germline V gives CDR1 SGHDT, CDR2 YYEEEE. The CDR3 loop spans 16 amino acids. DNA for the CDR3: TGTGCCAGCAGCTTTCCGGGACAGGGGAACACAGATACGCAGTATTTT. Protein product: CASSFPGQGNTDTQYF. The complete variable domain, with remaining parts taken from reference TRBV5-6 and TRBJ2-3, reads DAGVTQSPTHLIKTRGQQVTLRCSPKSGHDTVSWYQQALGQGPQFIFQYYEEEERQRGNFPDRFSGHQFPNYSSELNVNALLLGDSALYLCASSFPGQGNTDTQYFGPGTRLTVL.

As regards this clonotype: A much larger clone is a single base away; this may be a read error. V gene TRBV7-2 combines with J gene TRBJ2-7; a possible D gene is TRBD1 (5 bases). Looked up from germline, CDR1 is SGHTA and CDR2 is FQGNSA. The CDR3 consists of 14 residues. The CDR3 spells CASSQGYRSYGQYF. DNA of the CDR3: TGTGCCAGCAGCCAGGGCTACAGGTCCTACGGGCAGTACTTC. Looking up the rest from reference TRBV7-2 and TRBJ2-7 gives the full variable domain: GAGVSQSPSNKVTEKGKDVELRCDPISGHTALYWYRQSLGQGLEFLIYFQGNSAPDKSGLPSDRFSAERTGGSVSTLTIQRTQQEDSAVYLCASSQGYRSYGQYFGPGTRLTVT.

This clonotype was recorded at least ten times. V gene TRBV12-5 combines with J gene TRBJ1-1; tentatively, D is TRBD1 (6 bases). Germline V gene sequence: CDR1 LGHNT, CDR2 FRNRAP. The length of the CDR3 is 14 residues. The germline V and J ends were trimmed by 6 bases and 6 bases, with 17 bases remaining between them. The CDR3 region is CASGPGASTPEAFF. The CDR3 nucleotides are TGTGCTAGTGGCCCAGGGGCGAGCACCCCTGAAGCTTTCTTT.

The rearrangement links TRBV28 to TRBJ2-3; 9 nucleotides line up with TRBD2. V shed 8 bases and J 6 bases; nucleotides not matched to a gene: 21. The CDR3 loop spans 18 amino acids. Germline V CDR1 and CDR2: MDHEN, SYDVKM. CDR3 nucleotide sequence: TGTGCCAGCGTCCCCTGGGCGCTTGGCGGGGGGGCCCAGGATACGCAGTATTTT. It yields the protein CASVPWALGGGAQDTQYF. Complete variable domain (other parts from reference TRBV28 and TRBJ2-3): DVKVTQSSRYLVKRTGEKVFLECVQDMDHENMFWYRQDPGLGLRLIYFSYDVKMKEKGDIPEGYSVSREKKERFSLILESASTNQTSMYLCASVPWALGGGAQDTQYFGPGTRLTVL.

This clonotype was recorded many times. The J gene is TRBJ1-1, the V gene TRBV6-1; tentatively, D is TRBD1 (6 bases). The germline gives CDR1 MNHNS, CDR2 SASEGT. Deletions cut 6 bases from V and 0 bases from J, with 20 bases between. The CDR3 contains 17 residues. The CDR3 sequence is CASRPRGAGEMNTEAFF. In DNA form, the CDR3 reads TGTGCCAGCAGGCCTCGGGGGGCTGGGGAAATGAACACTGAAGCTTTCTTT.

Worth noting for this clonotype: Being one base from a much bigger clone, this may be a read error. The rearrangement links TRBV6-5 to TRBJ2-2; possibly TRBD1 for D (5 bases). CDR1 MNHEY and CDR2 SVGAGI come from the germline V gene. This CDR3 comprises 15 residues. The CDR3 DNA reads TGTGCCGGCAGCGAGACAGTAAGGAACACCGGGGAGCTGTTTTTT. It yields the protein CAGSETVRNTGELFF.

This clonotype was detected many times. The DNA for the CDR3 is TGCAGTGCTAGGCCGGGACTAGAAGGGTCCTACGAGCAGTACTTC. It specifies CSARPGLEGSYEQYF. The V and J genes are TRBV20-1 and TRBJ2-7; 8 nucleotides line up with TRBD2. Unmatched junction bases numbered 8, after V lost 3 bases and J lost 1 base. Germline V CDR1 and CDR2: DFQATT, SNEGSKA (reference sequence). This CDR3 comprises 15 residues.

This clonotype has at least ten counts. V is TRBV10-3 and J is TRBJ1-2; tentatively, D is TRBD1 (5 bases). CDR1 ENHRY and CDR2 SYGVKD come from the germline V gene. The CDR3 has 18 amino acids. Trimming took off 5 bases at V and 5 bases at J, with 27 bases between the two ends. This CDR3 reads CAISWDPGLGKGSYGYTF. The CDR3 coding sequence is TGTGCCATCAGTTGGGATCCGGGACTGGGAAAGGGCTCTTATGGCTACACCTTC.

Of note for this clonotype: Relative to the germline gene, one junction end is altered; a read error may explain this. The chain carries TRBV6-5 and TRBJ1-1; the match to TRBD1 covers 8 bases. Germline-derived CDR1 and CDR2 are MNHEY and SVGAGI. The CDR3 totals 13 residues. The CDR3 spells CAGSQGENTEAFF. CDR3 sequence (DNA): TGTGCCGGCTCACAGGGGGAGAACACTGAAGCTTTCTTC.

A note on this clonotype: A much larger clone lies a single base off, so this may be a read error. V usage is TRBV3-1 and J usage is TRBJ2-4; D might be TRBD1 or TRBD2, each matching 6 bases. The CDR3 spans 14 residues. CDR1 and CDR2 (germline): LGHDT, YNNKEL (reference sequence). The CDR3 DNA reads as TGTGCCAGCAGCCAAAGGGGGGCCAAAAACATTCGGTACTTC. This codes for CASSQRGAKNIRYF.

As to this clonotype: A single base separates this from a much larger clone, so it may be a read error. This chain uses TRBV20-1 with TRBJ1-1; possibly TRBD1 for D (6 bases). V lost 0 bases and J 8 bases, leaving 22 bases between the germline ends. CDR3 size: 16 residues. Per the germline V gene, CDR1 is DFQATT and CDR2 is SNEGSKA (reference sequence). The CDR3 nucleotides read TGCAGTGCTAGAGAACAGGGTCGCACAATCACAGGGGAAGCTTTCTTT. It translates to CSAREQGRTITGEAFF.

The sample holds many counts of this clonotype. CDR3 sequence (DNA): TGTGCCAGCAGCTTGGGGTGGCAAGAGACCCAGTACTTC. Translating gives CASSLGWQETQYF. This chain links TRBV7-9 with TRBJ2-5; no reliable D call. Germline CDR1 SEHNR, CDR2 FQNEAQ (reference sequence). Deletions cut 3 bases from V and 2 bases from J, with 7 bases between. This CDR3 has 13 amino acids.

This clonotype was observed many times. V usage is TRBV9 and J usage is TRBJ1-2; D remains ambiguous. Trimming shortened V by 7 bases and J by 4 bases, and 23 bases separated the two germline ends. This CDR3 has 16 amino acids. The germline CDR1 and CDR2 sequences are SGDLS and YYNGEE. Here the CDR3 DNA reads TGTGCCAGCGCACTAATGTACTCAAGAAAGACCTATGGCTACACCTTC. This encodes CASALMYSRKTYGYTF.

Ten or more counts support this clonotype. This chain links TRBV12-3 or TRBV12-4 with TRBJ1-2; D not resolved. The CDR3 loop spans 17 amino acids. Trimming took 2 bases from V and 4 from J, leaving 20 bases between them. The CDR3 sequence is CASSLKPTAGKTYGYTF. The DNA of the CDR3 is TGTGCCAGCAGTTTAAAACCCACAGCAGGAAAGACCTATGGCTACACCTTC.

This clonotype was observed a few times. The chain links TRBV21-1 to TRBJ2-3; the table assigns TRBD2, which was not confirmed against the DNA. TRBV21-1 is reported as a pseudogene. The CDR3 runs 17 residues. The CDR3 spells CASRITLATVMQDTQYF. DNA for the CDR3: TGTGCCAGCAGAATAACGCTAGCTACAGTCATGCAAGATACGCAGTATTTT.